The present T cell receptor beta chain was sequenced within a study of T cell changes during pregnancy in multiple sclerosis. CDR3 length equals 11 residues. CDR1 SGHTA and CDR2 FQGTGA come from the germline V gene. With 5 bases removed from V and 6 bases from J, the gap between germline ends came to 6 bases. TCRdb's copy holds only in-frame clones and misses some; the assay was immunoSEQ multiplex PCR. This sample has around 57,000 clones, with 90% to 95% found just once. The chain couples TRBV7-3 to TRBJ2-3; D is ambiguous. The TCR originated in a female donor in good health, enrolled as a control in a pregnancy study. The sample was peripheral blood, taken after pregnancy. CDR3 in amino acids: CASSEVDTQYF. For the CDR3, the DNA is TGTGCCAGCAGCGAGGTGGATACGCAGTATTTT.